This TCR beta chain derives from a study of CD8 T cells in ankylosing spondylitis (TCRdb year 2017). Regarding the research as a whole: To find TCR variants linked to disease, the study profiled T cell receptor beta repertoires in ankylosing spondylitis patients and healthy donors. In total, the full study cohort was made up of 110 or so healthy donors and more than 20 ankylosing spondylitis patients. Samples of peripheral blood were taken, and for ankylosing spondylitis patients, synovial fluid was collected as well. General findings and caveats noted by the study authors: In peripheral blood, the disease-linked clones were found at relatively low frequencies and had a CD8+ phenotype. Blood from ankylosing spondylitis patients appeared to be characterized by a TCR beta motif made up of several highly homologous amino acid variants. Some TCR beta motif variants had previously been reported in synovial fluid and blood of reactive arthritis patients, which suggested common disease-initiation mechanisms. According to the report, matched synovial fluid samples from ankylosing spondylitis patients were significantly enriched for the disease-linked clones.

This clonotype was recorded at least ten times. No cognate antigen has been identified for it. Base qualities are not provided; no much larger clone lies one nucleotide away. Spanning cysteine to phenylalanine, the CDR3 consists of 11 amino acids. CDR3 DNA only is kept here, 33 bases in frame from base 1. From a lookup of the germline V gene (reference sequence), CDR1 and CDR2 are DFQATT and SNEGSKA. V drops 3 bases and J drops 5 bases, leaving 7 bases in between. The instrument was an Illumina HiSeq 2500. Quantitative 5'-RACE with molecular barcodes was used to prepare TCR beta libraries. As for how the authors treated the data: A new computational method, built on a probabilistic model of VDJ rearrangement, was used to identify disease-linked TCR variants. In-frame beta chains were kept once TCRdb had trimmed the public reads at Q25 with fastp and called clones with MiXCR. Duplicate CDR3 protein sequences are folded into a single record with the most common DNA and genes. For this entry, the V and J calls and clone size follow TCRdb and not the study's own pipeline. A total of around 330,000 distinct CDR3 sequences appear in this sample, around 10% of them only once. More than 7% of the sample comes from the top ten.

The rearranged segments are TRBV20-1 and TRBJ2-5, with no confident D gene call. Input material: blood, either unsorted or a sorted T cell fraction (not recorded which). This clonotype was obtained from a female donor with ankylosing spondylitis or in good health (not recorded which). Read as DNA, the sequence is TGCAGTGCTAGGGGCTCGGAGACCCAGTACTTC. Translated, it reads CSARGSETQYF.